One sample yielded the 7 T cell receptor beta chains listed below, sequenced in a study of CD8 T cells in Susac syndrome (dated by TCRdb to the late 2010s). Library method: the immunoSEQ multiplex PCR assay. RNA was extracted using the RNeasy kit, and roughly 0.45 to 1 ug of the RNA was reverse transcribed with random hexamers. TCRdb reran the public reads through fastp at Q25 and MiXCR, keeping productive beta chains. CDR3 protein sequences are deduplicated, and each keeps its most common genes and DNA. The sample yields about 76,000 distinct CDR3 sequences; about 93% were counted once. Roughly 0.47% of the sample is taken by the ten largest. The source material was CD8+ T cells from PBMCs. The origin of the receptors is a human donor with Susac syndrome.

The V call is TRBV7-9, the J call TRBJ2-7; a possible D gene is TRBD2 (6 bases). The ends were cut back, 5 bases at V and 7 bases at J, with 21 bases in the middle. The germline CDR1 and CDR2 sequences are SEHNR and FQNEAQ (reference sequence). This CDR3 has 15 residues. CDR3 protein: CASSRASTAGAEQYF. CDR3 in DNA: TGTGCCAGCAGCCGCGCTAGCACAGCGGGTGCGGAGCAGTACTTC.

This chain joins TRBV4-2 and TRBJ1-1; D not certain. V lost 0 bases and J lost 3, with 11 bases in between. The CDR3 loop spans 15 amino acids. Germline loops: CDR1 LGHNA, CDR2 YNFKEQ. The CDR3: CASSQDLGRDTEAFF. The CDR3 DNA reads TGTGCCAGCAGCCAAGATTTAGGACGGGACACTGAAGCTTTCTTT.

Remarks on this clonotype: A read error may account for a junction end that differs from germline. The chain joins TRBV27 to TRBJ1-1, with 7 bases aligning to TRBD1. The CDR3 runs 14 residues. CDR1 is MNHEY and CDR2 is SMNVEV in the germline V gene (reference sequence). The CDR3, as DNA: TGTGCCAGCAGTTCTCAGGGGGGTAACACTGGAGCTTTCTTT. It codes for CASSSQGGNTGAFF.

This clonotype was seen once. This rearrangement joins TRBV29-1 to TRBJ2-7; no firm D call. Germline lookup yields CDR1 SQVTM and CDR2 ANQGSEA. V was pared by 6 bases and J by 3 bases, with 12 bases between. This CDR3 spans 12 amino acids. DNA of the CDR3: TGCAGCGTCTCACCGATCTACTACGAGCAGTACTTC. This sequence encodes CSVSPIYYEQYF.

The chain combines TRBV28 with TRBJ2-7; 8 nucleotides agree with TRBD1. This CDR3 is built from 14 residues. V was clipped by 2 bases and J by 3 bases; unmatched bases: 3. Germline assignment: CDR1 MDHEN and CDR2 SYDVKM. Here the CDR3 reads CASSLVDRGYEQYF. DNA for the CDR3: TGTGCCAGCAGTTTAGTCGACAGGGGCTACGAGCAGTACTTC.

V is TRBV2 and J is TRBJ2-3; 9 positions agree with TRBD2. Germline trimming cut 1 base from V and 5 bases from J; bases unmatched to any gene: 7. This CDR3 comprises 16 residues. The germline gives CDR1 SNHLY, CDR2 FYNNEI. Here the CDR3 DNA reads TGTGCCAGCAGTGAAGAAGCGGGGGGCTCGGAAGATACGCAGTATTTT. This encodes CASSEEAGGSEDTQYF. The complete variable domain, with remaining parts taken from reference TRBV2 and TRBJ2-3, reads EPEVTQTPSHQVTQMGQEVILRCVPISNHLYFYWYRQILGQKVEFLVSFYNNEISEKSEIFDDQFSVERPDGSNFTLKIRSTKLEDSAMYFCASSEEAGGSEDTQYFGPGTRLTVL.

The CDR3 reads CASSIGGGSRVNEQFF. The CDR3 nucleotides are TGTGCCAGTAGTATAGGGGGCGGGAGCCGGGTCAATGAGCAGTTCTTC. The J gene is TRBJ2-1, the V gene TRBV19; 7 bases align to TRBD2. The CDR3 has 16 residues. Germline V gene sequence: CDR1 LNHDA, CDR2 SQIVND (reference sequence). J gave up 6 bases and V 1 base, and 9 bases lay outside the gene matches.